Presented here are 26 T cell receptor beta chains from one specimen sequenced in a study of blood T cell repertoires in COVID-19. Sequenced by immunoSEQ multiplex PCR; TCRdb stores in-frame clones only, minus some. The sample contains about 150,000 clones, over 65% of which appear only once. Sequencing was performed on peripheral blood. The receptor set was obtained from a human donor in a cohort sampled during active COVID-19.

The rearrangement uses TRBV12-2 and TRBJ2-7; the DNA was not used to check the table's D call, TRBD2. TRBV12-2 is a documented pseudogene. This CDR3 contains 13 residues. CDR3 nucleotides: TGTGCAAGTCGCGGGGGGGCCGGATACGAGCAGTACTTC. Amino acid sequence: CASRGGAGYEQYF.

A few counts support this clone. This chain connects TRBV7-8 to TRBJ2-7, with 7 bases matching TRBD1. This CDR3 contains 15 residues. Germline CDR1 SGHVS, CDR2 FQNEAQ. V dropped 2 bases and J dropped 4; count of bases not matched to a gene: 8. CDR3 amino acids: CASSLPEGAGYEQYF. The CDR3 DNA is TGTGCCAGCAGCTTACCCGAGGGGGCTGGATACGAGCAGTACTTC.

The genes are TRBV5-1 and TRBJ1-2; D gene uncertain. The CDR3 has 12 amino acids. Germline V gene sequence: CDR1 SGHRS, CDR2 YFSETQ. V lost 5 bases, J lost 6 bases, and 11 bases lay in between. The CDR3 DNA follows: TGCGCCAGCAGTCTAAGCGGGGATGGCTACACCTTC. Encoded protein: CASSLSGDGYTF.

The CDR3 loop is CASSFSGGYEKKLFF. The CDR3 coding sequence is TGTGCCAGCAGCTTCTCGGGGGGCTACGAAAAAAAACTGTTTTTT. This rearrangement joins TRBV5-6 to TRBJ1-4; a weak D match, TRBD1 (6 bases). Germline CDR1 SGHDT, CDR2 YYEEEE. The CDR3 runs 15 residues. V was pared by 2 bases and J by 9 bases, with 17 bases between.

The chain couples TRBV7-3 to TRBJ2-1; weak D call: TRBD2 (6 bases). V lost 2 bases to trimming and J lost 2 bases, with 7 bases between them. This CDR3 is built from 14 residues. Germline V gives CDR1 SGHTA, CDR2 FQGTGA. In nucleotides, the CDR3 is TGTGCCAGCAGCTTAGCGGGAACCTACAATGAGCAGTTCTTC. This gives the protein CASSLAGTYNEQFF.

The V and J genes are TRBV2 and TRBJ1-1, with 7 positions matching TRBD1. J lost 7 bases, V lost 6 bases, and 11 bases had no gene match. The CDR3 sequence is 14 residues long. CDR1 and CDR2 from the germline V gene are SNHLY and FYNNEI. Here the CDR3 reads CASRLLRTGNEAFF. Written as DNA, the CDR3 is TGTGCCAGCAGGCTGCTACGGACAGGCAATGAAGCTTTCTTT.

The rearrangement links TRBV28 to TRBJ2-4, with D maybe TRBD2 (6 bases). The ends were cut back, 3 bases at V and 0 bases at J, with 15 bases in the middle. Germline values: CDR1 MDHEN, CDR2 SYDVKM. The CDR3 length is 17 residues. CDR3 nucleotides: TGTGCCAGCAGTTTCTGGGCGGAGGGATTAGCCAAAAACATTCAGTACTTC. Translating it yields CASSFWAEGLAKNIQYF.

This clone showed up just a few times. The chain carries TRBV4-1 and TRBJ1-2; D gene ambiguous. Per germline, CDR1 MGHRA and CDR2 YSYEKL. V lost 1 base to trimming and J lost 1 base, with 13 bases between them. The CDR3 spans 16 residues. Here the CDR3 DNA reads TGCGCCAGCAGCCAAGCCCCGGGGAGCCTTAACTATGGCTACACCTTC. Encoded protein: CASSQAPGSLNYGYTF.

The CDR3 DNA is TGTGCCAGCAGCTTCACAGGGGTTAGCGAGCAGTTCTTC. Protein product: CASSFTGVSEQFF. The J gene is TRBJ2-1, the V gene TRBV7-2; 7 bases are a match to TRBD1. CDR1 and CDR2 (germline): SGHTA, FQGNSA. This CDR3 region has 13 residues. The ends lost 3 bases at V and 10 bases at J; junction bases unmatched: 6.

The chain recombines TRBV2 with TRBJ2-1; TRBD2 matches 12 bases. Germline loops: CDR1 SNHLY, CDR2 FYNNEI. The J segment lost 6 bases and the V segment lost 4 bases, leaving 4 bases of the junction unmatched. The length of the CDR3 is 15 residues. CDR3 loop: CASSGTSGTFNEQFF. CDR3 nucleotides: TGTGCCAGCAGTGGGACTAGCGGGACTTTCAATGAGCAGTTCTTC.

The CDR3, as DNA: TGTGCCACCAGCAGAGTAGGTAACAGGGCCTACGAGCAGTACTTC. It translates to CATSRVGNRAYEQYF. V usage is TRBV15 and J usage is TRBJ2-7, with D possibly matching TRBD1 (6 bases). Germline lookup yields CDR1 LNHNV and CDR2 YYDKDF (reference sequence). The V end was cut by 1 base, the J end by 2 bases, with 12 bases between. The CDR3 consists of 15 residues.

This sequence joins TRBV9 and TRBJ2-5, with 11 bases identical to TRBD2. Germline V gene data show CDR1 as SGDLS and CDR2 as YYNGEE. Trimming took 4 bases from V and 4 from J; bases not matched to a gene: 9. The CDR3 contains 16 residues. CDR3 region: CASSSKGSGGAETQYF. The CDR3 region has the DNA TGTGCCAGCAGCTCAAAGGGTAGCGGGGGGGCAGAGACCCAGTACTTC. Together with reference TRBV9 and TRBJ2-5, the CDR3 gives the full variable domain: DSGVTQTPKHLITATGQRVTLRCSPRSGDLSVYWYQQSLDQGLQFLIQYYNGEERAKGNILERFSAQQFPDLHSELNLSSLELGDSALYFCASSSKGSGGAETQYFGPGTRLLVL.

This clone came up a few times. This chain links TRBV20-1 with TRBJ2-3; TRBD2 agrees at 9 bases. Germline V gene data show CDR1 as DFQATT and CDR2 as SNEGSKA (reference sequence). There are 15 residues in the CDR3. The V gene end was trimmed by 3 bases and the J gene end by 2 bases; junction bases not matched to a gene: 6. The CDR3 DNA reads as TGCAGTGCTAGTGTGGGCGGGAGGGTCACAGATACGCAGTATTTT. It translates to CSASVGGRVTDTQYF.

The gene calls are TRBV2 and TRBJ1-4; a weak D match, TRBD1 (5 bases). V dropped 7 bases and J dropped 3 bases, with 12 bases sitting between them. Germline CDR1 and CDR2: SNHLY and FYNNEI. The CDR3 totals 14 residues. CDR3 sequence (DNA): TGTGCCAGCACCGGGGGGATACCTAATGAAAAACTGTTTTTT. Its protein product is CASTGGIPNEKLFF.

The gene calls are TRBV18 and TRBJ2-5, with TRBD1 as a possible D gene (5 bases). Germline-derived CDR1 and CDR2 are KGHSH and LQKENI. Between the trimmed V and J ends, which lost 2 bases and 8 bases, there was a span of 6 bases. The CDR3 totals 11 residues. The CDR3 loop is CASSPGATQYF. The CDR3 bases are TGTGCCAGCTCACCAGGGGCTACCCAGTACTTC.

This sequence joins TRBV5-1 and TRBJ2-5, with 9 bases matching TRBD2. Germline values: CDR1 SGHRS, CDR2 YFSETQ. Trimming took 3 bases from V and 2 from J; bases not matched to a gene: 8. The CDR3 runs to 16 residues. For the CDR3, the DNA is TGCGCCAGCAGCTCAGGACTAGCGACACAACAAGAGACCCAGTACTTC. It yields the protein CASSSGLATQQETQYF.

V usage is TRBV6-1 and J usage is TRBJ1-6; tentative D call: TRBD1 (6 bases). V was pared by 2 bases and J by 7 bases, with 12 bases between. The germline V gene has CDR1 MNHNS and CDR2 SASEGT. This CDR3 region has 15 residues. CDR3 bases: TGTGCCAGCAGTGAATTCCGGCAGGGGAATTCACCCCTCCACTTT. It yields the protein CASSEFRQGNSPLHF.

The chain combines TRBV11-1 with TRBJ1-1, with TRBD1 matching 7 bases. The CDR3 length is 14 residues. The ends lost 4 bases at V and 1 base at J; junction bases unmatched: 3. The germline CDR1 and CDR2 sequences are SGHAT and FQDESV (reference sequence). The CDR3 sequence is CASSSDRTNTEAFF. DNA of the CDR3: TGTGCCAGCAGCTCGGACAGGACGAACACTGAAGCTTTCTTT.

The chain is built from TRBV27 and TRBJ2-7, with a possible D match to TRBD2 (5 bases). The CDR3 loop spans 15 amino acids. The germline V gene encodes CDR1 MNHEY and CDR2 SMNVEV (reference sequence). V was clipped by 10 bases and J by 3 bases, with 22 bases between them. The CDR3 loop reads CAIPAAVRAIYEQYV. Written as DNA, the CDR3 is TGTGCCATCCCAGCGGCGGTACGGGCGATCTACGAGCAGTACGTC.

V and J are TRBV14 and TRBJ1-4; D perhaps matches TRBD1 (6 bases). The V end was cut by 5 bases, the J end by 8 bases, with 12 bases between. The CDR3 totals 13 residues. In germline, CDR1 is SGHDN, CDR2 FVKESK. CDR3 residues: CASSNRVGEKLFF. CDR3 bases: TGTGCCAGCAGCAACAGGGTTGGAGAAAAACTGTTTTTT.

The V and J genes are TRBV27 and TRBJ2-1; 9 positions agree with TRBD1. Germline CDR1 MNHEY, CDR2 SMNVEV (reference sequence). The CDR3 totals 20 residues. Trimming removed 7 bases from V and 3 bases from J; junction bases left unmatched: 22. CDR3 DNA: TGTGCCAGCAACCCCATCGGGTGGGTTTTACGGGACAGGGTCTACAATGAGCAGTTCTTC. Its translation: CASNPIGWVLRDRVYNEQFF.

The J gene is TRBJ2-3, the V gene TRBV28; D uncertain. The CDR3 is made up of 12 amino acids. Trimming cost V 4 bases and J 8 bases, with 10 bases left between them. From germline, CDR1 is MDHEN and CDR2 SYDVKM. The CDR3 is CASSSVPITQYF. The CDR3, as DNA: TGTGCCAGCAGTTCGGTCCCAATTACGCAGTATTTT.

The chain couples TRBV7-2 to TRBJ2-1; a possible D gene is TRBD1 (6 bases). CDR3 size: 15 residues. The germline V gene encodes CDR1 SGHTA and CDR2 FQGNSA. V was cut by 5 bases and J by 8 bases, with 19 bases left in between. CDR3 sequence reads: CASSHPSRRGDEQFF. The CDR3, as DNA: TGTGCCAGCAGCCACCCTTCTCGCAGGGGCGATGAGCAGTTCTTC.

J is TRBJ2-2 and V is TRBV19; D unresolved. The length of the CDR3 is 15 residues. V was shortened by 4 bases and J by 4 bases, with 13 bases between the two germline ends. From germline, CDR1 is LNHDA and CDR2 SQIVND (reference sequence). CDR3: CASSTTGGVTGELFF. CDR3 in DNA: TGTGCCAGTAGTACTACGGGTGGTGTCACCGGGGAGCTGTTTTTT.

The chain is built from TRBV28 and TRBJ2-5; D perhaps matches TRBD2 (5 bases). The length of the CDR3 is 15 residues. In germline, CDR1 is MDHEN, CDR2 SYDVKM. Trimming shortened V by 3 bases and J by 0 bases, and 11 bases separated the two germline ends. The CDR3 DNA reads as TGTGCCAGCAGTTTCTCGGGGAACGACCAAGAGACCCAGTACTTC. It yields the protein CASSFSGNDQETQYF.

The V gene is TRBV7-9, the J gene TRBJ2-3; possible D gene TRBD2, 5 bases. The CDR3 runs to 16 residues. Germline V gene sequence: CDR1 SEHNR, CDR2 FQNEAQ (reference sequence). V was clipped by 5 bases and J by 0 bases, with 15 bases between them. CDR3 DNA: TGTGCCAGCAGCCGCGCGGGCCGTCCGAGCACAGATACGCAGTATTTT. It specifies CASSRAGRPSTDTQYF.